One sample yielded the 17 T cell receptor beta chains listed below, sequenced in a study of cytotoxic CD8 clonotypes in ibrutinib-treated CLL. Profiling relied on immunoSEQ multiplex PCR, and the TCRdb table lists in-frame clones only, not all of them. The sample carries about 160,000 clones, approximately 90% recorded once. Sequenced material: PBMCs, taken at disease progression, from a patient treated with ibrutinib. These receptors were collected from a human donor with chronic lymphocytic leukemia.

In its sample, this clone was seen once. In DNA form, the CDR3 reads TGTGCCAGTAGGAAACTAGAAAACACCGGGGAGCTGTTTTTT. It codes for CASRKLENTGELFF. The V call is TRBV19, the J call TRBJ2-2; D perhaps matches TRBD2 (5 bases). Trimming cost V 6 bases and J 2 bases, with 10 bases left between them. The germline gives CDR1 LNHDA, CDR2 SQIVND (reference sequence). This CDR3 has 14 amino acids.

The chain links TRBV6-6 to TRBJ1-3, with D unresolved. Germline V gene data show CDR1 as MNHNY and CDR2 as SVGAGI (reference sequence). This CDR3 has 13 residues. Trimming stripped 0 bases from V and 4 bases from J, with 4 bases between. The CDR3 bases are TGTGCCAGCAGTTACTCTGCCGGAAACACCATATATTTT. Its translation is CASSYSAGNTIYF.

The chain recombines TRBV29-1 with TRBJ2-1, with 7 positions matching TRBD2. The CDR3 extends over 15 amino acids. The ends lost 0 bases at V and 7 bases at J; junction bases unmatched: 9. CDR1 is SQVTM, CDR2 ANQGSEA, per germline. The CDR3 reads CSVEDEGLPLNEQFF. The CDR3 DNA is TGCAGCGTTGAAGACGAGGGACTACCCCTGAATGAGCAGTTCTTC.

The chain links TRBV9 to TRBJ2-2; 14 bases fit TRBD2. The CDR3 loop spans 16 amino acids. Germline assignment: CDR1 SGDLS and CDR2 YYNGEE. Trimming at V came to 1 base and at J to 5 bases, leaving 1 base not matched to a gene. The CDR3 DNA follows: TGTGCCAGCAGCGTACGACTAGCGGGAGGGACCGGGGAGCTGTTTTTT. Encoded protein: CASSVRLAGGTGELFF.

This chain links TRBV5-6 with TRBJ2-7, with unresolved D. In germline, CDR1 is SGHDT, CDR2 YYEEEE. The CDR3 consists of 14 residues. V lost 2 bases, J lost 0 bases, and 9 bases lay in between. The CDR3 nucleotides read TGTGCCAGCAGCTTTAACGGGTTCTCCTACGAGCAGTACTTC. Protein: CASSFNGFSYEQYF.

The chain combines TRBV7-2 with TRBJ2-1; 7 bases match TRBD2. The CDR3 runs 15 residues. Germline lookup yields CDR1 SGHTA and CDR2 FQGNSA. V gave up 4 bases and J gave up 0 bases; unmatched junction bases: 3. CDR3: CASSSSGNSYNEQFF. CDR3 nucleotides: TGTGCCAGCAGCTCCAGCGGGAACTCCTACAATGAGCAGTTCTTC.

The chain is built from TRBV4-1 and TRBJ2-7; a weak D match, TRBD2 (5 bases). Deletions cut 1 base from V and 6 bases from J, with 16 bases between. The CDR3 is 15 residues long. Germline CDR1 is MGHRA and CDR2 is YSYEKL. Here the CDR3 reads CASSQGLFGVREQYF. CDR3 DNA: TGCGCCAGCAGCCAAGGACTTTTCGGGGTTCGCGAGCAGTACTTC.

This clone was seen only once. The V call is TRBV29-1, the J call TRBJ2-7; 12 bases map to TRBD1. Germline CDR1 and CDR2: SQVTM and ANQGSEA. The CDR3 totals 13 residues. J gave up 7 bases and V 7 bases, and 8 bases lay outside the gene matches. CDR3 in DNA: TGCAGCGCAACCGGGACAGGGGGCTGGGAGCAGTACTTC. Residues: CSATGTGGWEQYF.

V is TRBV4-3 and J is TRBJ2-7, with D possibly matching TRBD2 (6 bases). The CDR3 is 17 residues long. V was cut by 0 bases and J by 0 bases, with 15 bases left in between. The germline V gene has CDR1 LGHNA and CDR2 YSLEER. CDR3 sequence reads: CASSQDYSGRTSYEQYF. The CDR3 nucleotides are TGCGCCAGCAGCCAAGATTACTCCGGGAGAACCTCCTACGAGCAGTACTTC.

This chain connects TRBV10-2 to TRBJ1-1; D uncertain. Germline CDR1 and CDR2: WSHSY and SAAADI. V dropped 7 bases and J dropped 1 base, with 16 bases sitting between them. The CDR3 loop spans 15 amino acids. The DNA for the CDR3 is TGCGCCAGCATTGCGAGGGTCTCGAAGAACACTGAAGCTTTCTTT. Translated, it gives CASIARVSKNTEAFF.

The chain employs TRBV10-3 and TRBJ1-1; 7 bases agree with TRBD1. This CDR3 region has 14 residues. The ends lost 2 bases at V and 4 bases at J; junction bases unmatched: 4. Germline loops: CDR1 ENHRY, CDR2 SYGVKD. The CDR3 sequence is CAISEADRATEAFF. Here the CDR3 DNA reads TGTGCCATCAGTGAGGCTGACAGGGCCACTGAAGCTTTCTTT.

The chain combines TRBV7-9 with TRBJ2-1; D uncertain. The germline V and J ends were trimmed by 1 base and 4 bases, with 5 bases remaining between them. This CDR3 has 13 residues. Germline assignment: CDR1 SEHNR and CDR2 FQNEAQ (reference sequence). DNA of the CDR3: TGTGCCAGCAGCTTAGTGGGTTACAATGAGCAGTTCTTC. This sequence encodes CASSLVGYNEQFF.

The chain uses TRBV28 and TRBJ2-7; tentative D call: TRBD1 (5 bases). The CDR3 has 15 residues. V dropped 7 bases and J dropped 3 bases, with 19 bases sitting between them. Germline V gene data show CDR1 as MDHEN and CDR2 as SYDVKM. The CDR3 nucleotides are TGTGCCAGCACCCACTTAGTAGGGGTGTTCTACGAGCAGTACTTC. It yields the protein CASTHLVGVFYEQYF.

J is TRBJ2-7 and V is TRBV6-6; unclear D gene. Trimming took 0 bases from V and 0 from J, leaving 6 bases between them. This CDR3 comprises 14 residues. The germline CDR1 and CDR2 sequences are MNHNY and SVGAGI (reference sequence). CDR3 nucleotide sequence: TGTGCCAGCAGTTACTCTTCCGACTCCTACGAGCAGTACTTC. Its translation: CASSYSSDSYEQYF.

The chain joins TRBV19 to TRBJ2-1, with a tentative D call TRBD2 (5 bases). The V gene's germline CDR1 is LNHDA and CDR2 SQIVND (reference sequence). The CDR3 contains 13 residues. Trimming left V 4 bases short and J 5 bases short, with 9 bases between. CDR3 in amino acids: CASSTSGNNEQFF. The DNA of the CDR3 is TGTGCCAGTAGTACGAGCGGAAACAATGAGCAGTTCTTC.

CDR3 sequence: CASSFGQSFEQYF. The CDR3 region has the DNA TGTGCCAGCAGTTTTGGACAGTCGTTCGAGCAGTACTTC. The chain has TRBV7-3 and TRBJ2-7; D perhaps matches TRBD1 (6 bases). Germline-derived CDR1 and CDR2 are SGHTA and FQGTGA. The CDR3 consists of 13 residues. The V end lost 6 bases, the J end lost 6 bases, and 15 bases lay between the germline ends.

This clone appeared a few times. J is TRBJ2-1 and V is TRBV7-2; D ambiguous. The germline gives CDR1 SGHTA, CDR2 FQGNSA. Deletions cut 3 bases from V and 0 bases from J, with 9 bases between. This CDR3 has 15 residues. The chain's CDR3 is CASSFRRSSYNEQFF. In DNA form, the CDR3 reads TGTGCCAGCAGCTTCAGACGTAGCTCCTACAATGAGCAGTTCTTC.